The present TCR beta chain was sequenced within a study of blood T cell repertoires in COVID-19. The wider study: Both acute and convalescent COVID-19 samples were obtained from the United States, Italy and Spain.

In the authors' methods: How many nucleated cells were present was estimated from reference gene primer amplification. Libraries were prepared by immunoSEQ multiplex PCR; TCRdb keeps only in-frame clonotypes and omits some of them. Clone size and V and J calls were adopted from that table, with D and trimming inferred from the DNA. The top ten clones hold over 4% of a sample with just over 45,000 clones, over 80% of them seen once. There are 15 residues in the CDR3. The V end was cut by 4 bases, the J end by 3 bases, with 15 bases between. Germline V gene data show CDR1 as SGHTA and CDR2 as FQGTGA. V usage is TRBV7-3 and J usage is TRBJ1-2; D is unresolved. Specimen: peripheral blood. The TCR comes from a human donor in a cohort sampled during active COVID-19. CDR3 in DNA: TGTGCCAGCAGCTCGCCTCCGGTCGGGGACTATGGCTACACCTTC. The encoded protein is CASSSPPVGDYGYTF.